This is a list of T cell receptor beta chains from one sample in a study of shared clonotypes between healthy human individuals. The assay was immunoSEQ multiplex PCR, and TCRdb's table has in-frame clones only and misses some. The repertoire includes about 710,000 clones, 55% to 80% of them detected once, and around 1.7% sits in the top ten. The sample taken for sequencing was memory CD4+ T cells sorted from blood. All receptors come from a woman aged 25-40 years in good health. Both conserved end residues are part of each CDR3. Each record gives: CDR3 length, clone size, V gene, D gene, J gene, CDR3 DNA, CDR3 protein. A D gene is named only where the DNA matches it firmly. Rows may omit the clone size; those that give it use once, few, many or a size class.

cdr3_length: 14; clone_size: -; v_call: TRBV2; d_call: TRBD2; j_call: TRBJ2-7; cdr3_nt: TGTGCCAGCACCCGGGACTACCTCTCCTACGAGCAGTACTTC; cdr3_aa: CASTRDYLSYEQYF
cdr3_length: 13; clone_size: -; v_call: TRBV28; d_call: TRBD2; j_call: TRBJ2-1; cdr3_nt: TGTGCCAGTCTTTTAGCGGGAGTCAGTGAGCAGTTCTTC; cdr3_aa: CASLLAGVSEQFF
cdr3_length: 16; clone_size: -; v_call: TRBV6-5; d_call: TRBD1; j_call: TRBJ2-7; cdr3_nt: TGTGCCAGCAGTTACTCGGCTCAGGGGGCCAACTACGAGCAGTACTTC; cdr3_aa: CASSYSAQGANYEQYF
cdr3_length: 13; clone_size: -; v_call: TRBV27; d_call: -; j_call: TRBJ1-2; cdr3_nt: TGTGCCAGCAGCCCGGCCGACACCTATGGCTACACCTTC; cdr3_aa: CASSPADTYGYTF
cdr3_length: 13; clone_size: once; v_call: TRBV5-1; d_call: -; j_call: TRBJ1-1; cdr3_nt: TGCGCCAGCAGCGGGGCTCCGAACACTGAAGCTTTCTTT; cdr3_aa: CASSGAPNTEAFF
cdr3_length: 11; clone_size: -; v_call: TRBV20-1; d_call: -; j_call: TRBJ2-3; cdr3_nt: TGCAGTGCTAGGCAAGGAGATACGCAGTATTTT; cdr3_aa: CSARQGDTQYF
cdr3_length: 15; clone_size: -; v_call: TRBV19; d_call: TRBD1; j_call: TRBJ1-5; cdr3_nt: TGTGCCAGTAGCGATACAGGGGTCGGCAATCAGCCCCAGCATTTT; cdr3_aa: CASSDTGVGNQPQHF
cdr3_length: 17; clone_size: -; v_call: TRBV5-1; d_call: TRBD2; j_call: TRBJ2-2; cdr3_nt: TGCGCCAGCAGCTGGACTAGCGGGAGCCCGGCCACCGGGGAGCTGTTTTTT; cdr3_aa: CASSWTSGSPATGELFF
cdr3_length: 13; clone_size: -; v_call: TRBV28; d_call: -; j_call: TRBJ2-7; cdr3_nt: TGTGCCAGCAGTCTACAGGACTCCTACGAGCAGTACTTC; cdr3_aa: CASSLQDSYEQYF
cdr3_length: 15; clone_size: -; v_call: TRBV18; d_call: TRBD2; j_call: TRBJ2-5; cdr3_nt: TGTGCCAGCTCACCACGACTAGCGGGCCAAGAGACCCAGTACTTC; cdr3_aa: CASSPRLAGQETQYF
cdr3_length: 15; clone_size: -; v_call: TRBV5-1; d_call: -; j_call: TRBJ2-7; cdr3_nt: TGCGCCAGCAGCTTCTCCCACCTCAGAACCTACGAGCAGTACTTC; cdr3_aa: CASSFSHLRTYEQYF
cdr3_length: 17; clone_size: many; v_call: TRBV19; d_call: TRBD2; j_call: TRBJ2-2; cdr3_nt: TGTGCCAGTAGCCCAGGACTAGCGGGAGTAGGAACCGGGGAGCTGTTTTTT; cdr3_aa: CASSPGLAGVGTGELFF
cdr3_length: 15; clone_size: -; v_call: TRBV30; d_call: -; j_call: TRBJ2-7; cdr3_nt: TGTGCCTGGGCAAGATTAGCCGACGCCGCCTACGAGCAGTACTTC; cdr3_aa: CAWARLADAAYEQYF
cdr3_length: 14; clone_size: -; v_call: TRBV5-1; d_call: TRBD2; j_call: TRBJ2-4; cdr3_nt: TGCGCCAGCAGCCCGTCGGGAGGGCTCTCCATTCAGTACTTC; cdr3_aa: CASSPSGGLSIQYF
cdr3_length: 16; clone_size: -; v_call: TRBV11-3; d_call: -; j_call: TRBJ1-5; cdr3_nt: TGTGCCAGCAGCTTAGAGCCAGGGGCGAGCAATCAGCCCCAGCATTTT; cdr3_aa: CASSLEPGASNQPQHF
cdr3_length: 14; clone_size: -; v_call: TRBV11-2; d_call: -; j_call: TRBJ2-5; cdr3_nt: TGTGCCAGCAGCTTAGAGGCAGGGCAAGAGACCCAGTACTTC; cdr3_aa: CASSLEAGQETQYF
cdr3_length: 15; clone_size: -; v_call: TRBV7-2; d_call: TRBD1; j_call: TRBJ1-2; cdr3_nt: TGTGCCAGCAGCCGGGACAGGGGGAAGAGCTATGGCTACACCTTC; cdr3_aa: CASSRDRGKSYGYTF
cdr3_length: 14; clone_size: -; v_call: TRBV7-6; d_call: -; j_call: TRBJ1-2; cdr3_nt: TGTGCCAGCAGCTTAGTCTACAGGTCGTCTGGCTACACCTTC; cdr3_aa: CASSLVYRSSGYTF
cdr3_length: 16; clone_size: -; v_call: TRBV28; d_call: TRBD1; j_call: TRBJ2-3; cdr3_nt: TGTGCCAGCAGTTCCGGGGCAGGGGGCCGCACAGATACGCAGTATTTT; cdr3_aa: CASSSGAGGRTDTQYF
cdr3_length: 15; clone_size: -; v_call: TRBV7-6; d_call: TRBD1; j_call: TRBJ2-7; cdr3_nt: TGTGCCAGCAGCTCTTGGACAGGTACCTCCTACGAGCAGTACTTC; cdr3_aa: CASSSWTGTSYEQYF
cdr3_length: 15; clone_size: few; v_call: TRBV4-1; d_call: TRBD1; j_call: TRBJ2-3; cdr3_nt: TGCGCCAGCAGCCAAGATGACAGGGGGACAGATACGCAGTATTTT; cdr3_aa: CASSQDDRGTDTQYF
cdr3_length: 16; clone_size: -; v_call: TRBV19; d_call: TRBD2; j_call: TRBJ2-1; cdr3_nt: TGTGCCACCACTCCCGGAACTAGCGGGAGGGGCAATGAGCAGTTCTTC; cdr3_aa: CATTPGTSGRGNEQFF
cdr3_length: 14; clone_size: -; v_call: TRBV2; d_call: -; j_call: TRBJ2-1; cdr3_nt: TGTGCCAGCGCGGGTAGCGGATCTCCCAATGAGCAGTTCTTC; cdr3_aa: CASAGSGSPNEQFF
cdr3_length: 11; clone_size: -; v_call: TRBV19; d_call: TRBD1; j_call: TRBJ1-1; cdr3_nt: TGTGCCAGTAGGGGACAGGGGGAGACTTTCTTT; cdr3_aa: CASRGQGETFF
cdr3_length: 10; clone_size: once; v_call: TRBV12-2; d_call: -; j_call: TRBJ2-7; cdr3_nt: TGTGCAAGTCGCCCCGACGAGCAGTACTTC; cdr3_aa: CASRPDEQYF
cdr3_length: 13; clone_size: -; v_call: TRBV7-2; d_call: -; j_call: TRBJ1-5; cdr3_nt: TGTGCCAGCAGCATCCAGGGAGAACAGCCCCAGCATTTT; cdr3_aa: CASSIQGEQPQHF
cdr3_length: 18; clone_size: -; v_call: TRBV19; d_call: TRBD1; j_call: TRBJ1-5; cdr3_nt: TGTGCCAGTAGTTCCCGGGACAGGCGCACGGGGGGCAATCAGCCCCAGCATTTT; cdr3_aa: CASSSRDRRTGGNQPQHF
cdr3_length: 15; clone_size: -; v_call: TRBV10-3; d_call: TRBD1; j_call: TRBJ2-6; cdr3_nt: TGTGCCATTCGACAGGGTAACTCTGGGGCCAACGTCCTGACTTTC; cdr3_aa: CAIRQGNSGANVLTF
cdr3_length: 16; clone_size: -; v_call: TRBV7-9; d_call: -; j_call: TRBJ1-2; cdr3_nt: TGTGCCAGCAGTAGCGCGGGGAGCCAAGCTAACTATGGCTACACCTTC; cdr3_aa: CASSSAGSQANYGYTF
cdr3_length: 16; clone_size: -; v_call: TRBV5-1; d_call: TRBD2; j_call: TRBJ2-3; cdr3_nt: TGCGCCAGCAGCTCCTTAGCGGGAGATCAGACAGATACGCAGTATTTT; cdr3_aa: CASSSLAGDQTDTQYF
cdr3_length: 16; clone_size: few; v_call: TRBV5-6; d_call: -; j_call: TRBJ1-1; cdr3_nt: TGTGCCAGCAGCTCAAGACCGGGACTATCGAACACTGAAGCTTTCTTT; cdr3_aa: CASSSRPGLSNTEAFF
cdr3_length: 13; clone_size: -; v_call: TRBV29-1; d_call: -; j_call: TRBJ2-5; cdr3_nt: TGCAGCGTTGAGTACAACCAGGGGGAGACCCAGTACTTC; cdr3_aa: CSVEYNQGETQYF
cdr3_length: 16; clone_size: many; v_call: TRBV4-1; d_call: -; j_call: TRBJ2-5; cdr3_nt: TGCGCCAGCAGCCAACTGGACGGCCACCCGAGGTTGGTCCAGTACTTC; cdr3_aa: CASSQLDGHPRLVQYF
cdr3_length: 15; clone_size: -; v_call: TRBV4-1; d_call: -; j_call: TRBJ2-7; cdr3_nt: TGCGCCAGCAGCCAAGGGGACGGGCCATCCTACGAGCAGTACTTC; cdr3_aa: CASSQGDGPSYEQYF
cdr3_length: 19; clone_size: -; v_call: TRBV4-2; d_call: TRBD2; j_call: TRBJ2-1; cdr3_nt: TGTGCCAGCAGCCAAGATACGAGAGGAGCGGGAGCCTCCTACAATGAGCAGTTCTTC; cdr3_aa: CASSQDTRGAGASYNEQFF
cdr3_length: 15; clone_size: -; v_call: TRBV14; d_call: -; j_call: TRBJ1-1; cdr3_nt: TGTGCCAGCAGCCAAATGCGTACCCTGAACACTGAAGCTTTCTTT; cdr3_aa: CASSQMRTLNTEAFF
cdr3_length: 17; clone_size: -; v_call: TRBV15; d_call: TRBD2; j_call: TRBJ2-1; cdr3_nt: TGTGCCACCAGCAGAGAATTACTAGCGACGGGTTTCAATGAGCAGTTCTTC; cdr3_aa: CATSRELLATGFNEQFF
cdr3_length: 15; clone_size: -; v_call: TRBV5-1; d_call: TRBD2; j_call: TRBJ2-1; cdr3_nt: TGCGCCAGCAGCTCTCAAGCGGGAGTAAGTAATGAGCAGTTCTTC; cdr3_aa: CASSSQAGVSNEQFF
cdr3_length: 13; clone_size: -; v_call: TRBV18; d_call: -; j_call: TRBJ2-5; cdr3_nt: TGTGCCAGCTCGTATGTGAGCCAAGAGACCCAGTACTTC; cdr3_aa: CASSYVSQETQYF